The T cell receptor beta chain under discussion was sequenced for a study of CD8 T cells in ankylosing spondylitis. General observations from the study: Reactive arthritis synovial fluid and blood were previously reported to contain some motif variants. Ankylosing spondylitis blood appeared to carry a characteristic TCR beta motif of roughly eight highly homologous variants. A CD8+ phenotype characterized the disease-linked clones, which were relatively rare in peripheral blood.

Only a few counts were recorded for this clonotype. Antigen unknown. The V segment lost 5 bases and the J segment 4 bases; nucleotides outside the gene matches: 8. The CDR3 runs to 15 residues. CDR1 and CDR2 from the germline V gene are SGHTA and FQGNSA. Preparation of TCR beta libraries was done by quantitative 5'-RACE with molecular barcodes. TCRdb reprocessed the 5' RACE reads via MiXCR and lists one record per CDR3 protein. The sample consists of 150,000 to 200,000 distinct CDR3 sequences, 10% to 15% of them appearing once. V usage is TRBV7-2 and J usage is TRBJ2-7, with 10 bases aligning to TRBD1. The clonotype was recovered from a female donor with ankylosing spondylitis or in good health (not recorded which). Sequencing was performed on blood, either unsorted or a sorted T cell fraction (not recorded which). The CDR3 protein is CASSRGTGVAYEQYF. CDR3 nucleotide sequence: TGTGCCAGCAGCCGCGGGACAGGGGTCGCTTACGAGCAGTACTTC.